One sample yielded the 6 T cell receptor beta chains listed below, sequenced in a study of tumor-infiltrating lymphocytes in oesophageal squamous cell carcinoma. TCRdb analysed the PCR reads with MiXCR anew, one entry per CDR3 protein. The sample consists of about 21,000 distinct CDR3 sequences, around two fifths of them appearing once. The sample consisted of esophageal tumor tissue. These receptor sequences come from a male donor with esophageal squamous cell carcinoma.

The rearrangement links TRBV11-3 to TRBJ2-3; possibly TRBD1 or TRBD2 for D (5 bases each). The DNA matches TRBJ2-7 better at its end, which makes the J call doubtful. Per germline, CDR1 SGHNT and CDR2 YENEEA. This CDR3 is built from 14 residues. The CDR3 sequence: CASSTGPRSYEQYF. For the CDR3, the DNA is TGTGCCAGCAGCACGGGACCCCGCTCCTACGAGCAGTACTTC.

This clonotype was observed a few times. The rearrangement joins TRBV19 to TRBJ2-7; 7 bases fit TRBD1. V shed 6 bases and J 2 bases; nucleotides not matched to a gene: 7. Germline values: CDR1 LNHDA, CDR2 SQIVND (reference sequence). CDR3 length: 14 residues. The CDR3 nucleotides read TGTGCCAGTAGGATTTCAGACAGGGCCTACGAGCAGTACTTC. It translates to CASRISDRAYEQYF.

This chain uses TRBV7-2 with TRBJ2-1; 8 nucleotides line up with TRBD2. CDR3 length: 16 amino acids. Unmatched junction bases numbered 10, after V lost 5 bases and J lost 4 bases. The germline V gene has CDR1 SGHTA and CDR2 FQGNSA. CDR3 sequence reads: CASSPITSGSYNEQFF. The CDR3 DNA reads as TGTGCCAGCAGCCCCATCACTAGCGGTAGTTACAATGAGCAGTTCTTC.

This clonotype was counted at least ten times. The J gene is TRBJ2-7, the V gene TRBV4-2; 9 nucleotides agree with TRBD2. Germline V gives CDR1 LGHNA, CDR2 YNFKEQ. The V segment lost 0 bases and the J segment 1 base; nucleotides outside the gene matches: 16. The CDR3 sequence is 20 residues long. CDR3 in DNA: TGTGCCAGCAGCCAAGAGGAGCTAGCGGGAAGGGTGGGACAGTCCTACGAGCAGTACTTC. It is translated as CASSQEELAGRVGQSYEQYF.

This clonotype was seen ten or more times. This rearrangement joins TRBV24-1 to TRBJ1-1; D is ambiguous. V was clipped by 5 bases and J by 6 bases, with 6 bases between them. CDR3 length: 11 residues. CDR1 is KGHDR, CDR2 SFDVKD, per germline. CDR3 DNA: TGTGCCACCAGTGTGGGTTCTGAAGCTTTCTTT. Its protein product is CATSVGSEAFF.

A single count supports this clonotype. The rearrangement uses TRBV7-2 and TRBJ2-5; a weak D match, TRBD1 (5 bases). The J call is doubtful: the DNA matches TRBJ1-2 better. The V gene's germline CDR1 is SGHTA and CDR2 FQGNSA. This CDR3 region has 15 residues. CDR3 nucleotides: TGTGCCAGCAGCTTAACAGGCAAAGCTAACTATGGCTACACCTTC. Translation gives CASSLTGKANYGYTF.